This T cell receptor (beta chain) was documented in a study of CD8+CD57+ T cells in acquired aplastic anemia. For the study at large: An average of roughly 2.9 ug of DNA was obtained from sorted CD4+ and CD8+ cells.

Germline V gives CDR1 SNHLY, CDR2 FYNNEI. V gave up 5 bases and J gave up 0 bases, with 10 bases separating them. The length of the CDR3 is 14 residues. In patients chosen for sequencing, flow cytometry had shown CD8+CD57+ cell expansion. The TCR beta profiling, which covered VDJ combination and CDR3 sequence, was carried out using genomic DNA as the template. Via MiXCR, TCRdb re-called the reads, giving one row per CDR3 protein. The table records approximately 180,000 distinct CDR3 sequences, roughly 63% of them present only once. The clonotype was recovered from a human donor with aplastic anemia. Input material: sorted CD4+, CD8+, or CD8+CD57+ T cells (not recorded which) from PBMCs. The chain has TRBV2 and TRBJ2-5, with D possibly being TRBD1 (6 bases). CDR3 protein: CASSQGQNQETQYF. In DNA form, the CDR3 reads TGTGCCAGCAGTCAAGGACAGAACCAAGAGACCCAGTACTTC. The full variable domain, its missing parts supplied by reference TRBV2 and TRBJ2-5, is EPEVTQTPSHQVTQMGQEVILRCVPISNHLYFYWYRQILGQKVEFLVSFYNNEISEKSEIFDDQFSVERPDGSNFTLKIRSTKLEDSAMYFCASSQGQNQETQYFGPGTRLLVL.